The 17 T cell receptor beta chains presented below share a single source sample, sequenced in a study of blood T cell repertoires in COVID-19. TCRdb keeps only in-frame clones here, not all; method: immunoSEQ multiplex PCR. Of some 150,000 clones listed, over 80% were seen once; the top ten hold roughly 1.5%. The source material was peripheral blood. Receptor source: a human donor in a cohort sampled during active COVID-19.

This clone has at least ten counts. The genes are TRBV5-4 and TRBJ1-2; the D gene is possibly TRBD1 (5 bases). The CDR3 covers 14 residues. V gave up 2 bases and J gave up 2 bases, with 10 bases separating them. The germline V gene encodes CDR1 SGHNT and CDR2 YYREEE (reference sequence). The CDR3 loop reads CASSLSGMNYGYTF. The DNA for the CDR3 is TGTGCCAGCAGCTTATCAGGGATGAACTATGGCTACACCTTC.

The V and J genes are TRBV6-2 or TRBV6-3 and TRBJ2-1, with D perhaps matching TRBD2 (6 bases). CDR3 length: 16 amino acids. Trimming removed 1 base from V and 2 bases from J, with 12 bases in between. Germline V gives CDR1 MNHEY, CDR2 SVGEGT. CDR3 sequence (DNA): TGTGCCAGCAGTTACTGGCGCGGGGCCCCCTACAATGAGCAGTTCTTC. This sequence encodes CASSYWRGAPYNEQFF.

The chain has TRBV12-5 and TRBJ1-1; 8 bases agree with TRBD1. CDR1 and CDR2 (germline): LGHNT, FRNRAP. The CDR3 has 12 residues. V was clipped by 1 base and J by 10 bases; unmatched bases: 2. The CDR3 region is CASGLAQGAAFF. DNA for the CDR3: TGTGCTAGTGGTTTGGCCCAGGGGGCAGCTTTCTTT.

This clone occurred once. The chain carries TRBV18 and TRBJ2-3, with D tentatively TRBD2 (5 bases). CDR1 is KGHSH and CDR2 is LQKENI in the germline V gene. V was trimmed by 3 bases and J by 3 bases, leaving 7 bases between them. The CDR3 spans 13 residues. The CDR3 loop is CASSPWETDTQYF. The CDR3 nucleotides are TGTGCCAGCTCACCTTGGGAGACAGATACGCAGTATTTT.

This chain links TRBV5-4 with TRBJ2-1, with TRBD2 matching 8 bases. The V gene's germline CDR1 is SGHNT and CDR2 YYREEE (reference sequence). V dropped 3 bases and J dropped 8; count of bases not matched to a gene: 13. This CDR3 has 16 amino acids. The chain's CDR3 is CASSSPRSGREDEQFF. CDR3 coding DNA: TGTGCCAGCAGCTCGCCTCGGAGCGGGAGAGAGGATGAGCAGTTCTTC.

The chain is built from TRBV5-1 and TRBJ1-5; TRBD1 is a possible D gene (5 bases). Trimming cost V 0 bases and J 3 bases, with 10 bases left between them. Per germline, CDR1 SGHRS and CDR2 YFSETQ. The CDR3 runs 15 residues. The CDR3 spells CASSLDGHNNQPQHF. CDR3 in DNA: TGCGCCAGCAGCTTGGACGGACATAACAATCAGCCCCAGCATTTT.

This rearrangement joins TRBV19 to TRBJ2-1; D not certain. CDR3 length equals 13 residues. Trimming took off 8 bases at V and 9 bases at J, with 17 bases between the two ends. Germline V gene data show CDR1 as LNHDA and CDR2 as SQIVND (reference sequence). DNA for the CDR3: TGTGCCAGTGGAACGGGTTATCCCAGTGAGCAGTTCTTC. It specifies CASGTGYPSEQFF.

The chain employs TRBV19 and TRBJ2-1; 13 bases agree with TRBD2. J gave up 10 bases and V 5 bases, and 11 bases lay outside the gene matches. The germline CDR1 and CDR2 sequences are LNHDA and SQIVND (reference sequence). This CDR3 is built from 16 residues. CDR3: CASSFRPGLAGREQFF. CDR3 bases: TGTGCCAGTAGTTTCCGGCCGGGACTAGCGGGACGGGAGCAGTTCTTC.

The chain links TRBV11-2 to TRBJ2-1, with 12 bases fitting TRBD2. Unmatched junction bases numbered 8, after V lost 5 bases and J lost 6 bases. Germline V gene data show CDR1 as SGHAT and CDR2 as FQNNGV. The CDR3 has 16 amino acids. The CDR3, as DNA: TGTGCCAGCAGCCCACCCGGACTAGCGGGAAGCAATGAGCAGTTCTTC. Its protein product is CASSPPGLAGSNEQFF.

The chain couples TRBV19 to TRBJ1-2; no clear D gene. Trimming pared 5 bases from V and 5 bases from J, leaving 12 bases between. Per the germline V gene, CDR1 is LNHDA and CDR2 is SQIVND (reference sequence). The CDR3 is 13 amino acids. CDR3 protein: CASSPTGEYGYTF. CDR3 bases: TGTGCCAGTAGTCCCACCGGTGAATATGGCTACACCTTC.

The chain carries TRBV5-1 and TRBJ1-3; unclear D gene. Germline CDR1 and CDR2: SGHRS and YFSETQ. Between the trimmed V and J ends, which lost 0 bases and 7 bases, there was a span of 11 bases. This CDR3 spans 14 amino acids. CDR3 sequence (DNA): TGCGCCAGCAGCTTGGATGTGGGGAGGAACACCATATATTTT. It specifies CASSLDVGRNTIYF.

This clone was picked up a small number of times. The chain carries TRBV2 and TRBJ1-2; 7 bases line up with TRBD1. V shed 8 bases, J shed 4 bases, and the junction held 13 bases outside the gene matches. This CDR3 region has 15 residues. CDR1 is SNHLY and CDR2 is FYNNEI in the germline V gene. The CDR3 reads CASGAARQGPYGYTF. The DNA for the CDR3 is TGTGCCAGCGGCGCCGCCCGACAGGGACCCTATGGCTACACCTTC. Drawing the rest from reference TRBV2 and TRBJ1-2, the complete variable domain is EPEVTQTPSHQVTQMGQEVILRCVPISNHLYFYWYRQILGQKVEFLVSFYNNEISEKSEIFDDQFSVERPDGSNFTLKIRSTKLEDSAMYFCASGAARQGPYGYTFGSGTRLTVV.

The chain uses TRBV11-1 and TRBJ1-2, with a weak D call TRBD1 (6 bases). Germline assignment: CDR1 SGHAT and CDR2 FQDESV (reference sequence). V dropped 4 bases and J dropped 6 bases, with 9 bases sitting between them. The CDR3 totals 12 residues. The CDR3 here is CASSSNRDGYTF. The CDR3 nucleotides are TGTGCCAGCAGCTCCAACAGGGATGGCTACACCTTC.

The chain uses TRBV20-1 and TRBJ2-1; a weak D match, TRBD2 (6 bases). CDR3 length equals 11 residues. Trimming pared 5 bases from V and 16 bases from J, leaving 18 bases between. Germline V gene sequence: CDR1 DFQATT, CDR2 SNEGSKA (reference sequence). Here the CDR3 reads CSADMGEASFF. The CDR3 coding sequence is TGCAGTGCTGATATGGGGGAGGCGAGTTTCTTC.

The chain carries TRBV30 and TRBJ2-3; weak D call: TRBD2 (6 bases). This CDR3 spans 15 amino acids. Trimming pared 0 bases from V and 4 bases from J, leaving 14 bases between. CDR1 and CDR2 from the germline V gene are GTSNPN and SVGIG (reference sequence). CDR3 nucleotides: TGTGCCTGGAGTGTCATAGGCGGGGTCGCAGATACGCAGTATTTT. Translation gives CAWSVIGGVADTQYF.

The V gene is TRBV7-2, the J gene TRBJ2-5; weak D call: TRBD2 (6 bases). From germline, CDR1 is SGHTA and CDR2 FQGNSA. There are 15 residues in the CDR3. Trimming cost V 5 bases and J 5 bases, with 18 bases left between them. The CDR3 DNA is TGTGCCAGCAGCCTAACCGGGAGAATGGGGGAGACCCAGTACTTC. It specifies CASSLTGRMGETQYF. The full variable domain, in which reference TRBV7-2 and TRBJ2-5 provide the parts outside the CDR3, is GAGVSQSPSNKVTEKGKDVELRCDPISGHTALYWYRQSLGQGLEFLIYFQGNSAPDKSGLPSDRFSAERTGGSVSTLTIQRTQQEDSAVYLCASSLTGRMGETQYFGPGTRLLVL.

The J gene is TRBJ1-3, the V gene TRBV7-2; possible D gene TRBD1, 6 bases. Per germline, CDR1 SGHTA and CDR2 FQGNSA. CDR3 length: 17 residues. V was trimmed by 3 bases and J by 0 bases, leaving 15 bases between them. The CDR3 is CASSFRDTTRSGNTIYF. CDR3 nucleotides: TGTGCCAGCAGCTTCCGGGACACCACCCGCTCTGGAAACACCATATATTTT.